The present T cell receptor (beta chain) was sequenced within a study of regulatory T cells in long-lasting Graves disease (TCRdb year 2021). Regarding the research as a whole: In the newly diagnosed Graves' disease group, patients had been taking antithyroid drugs for less than 3 months. Peripheral blood TCR sequencing and RNA sequencing compared persistent Graves' disease patients with newly diagnosed Graves' disease patients. The study was registered as a clinical trial and conducted in China. A total of roughly 35 samples underwent TCR sequencing: around 13 from persistent and around 20 from newly diagnosed Graves' disease patients. Study-level results and caveats: Compared with newly diagnosed patients, patients with persistent Graves' disease had lower TCR Shannon entropy and fewer highly expanded clones, which suggests clonal expansion. TRBV28, TRBJ1-2 and TRBJ2-5 were preferentially used in persistent disease, while TRBV20-1 and TRBJ2-1 were favored in newly diagnosed disease. A larger number of public clonotypes was shared among persistent patients (approximately 2,500) than among newly diagnosed patients (around 890). Only the TCR beta chain was sequenced and analyzed. Because the primary lesion, thyroid tissue, could not be accessed, the study looked at peripheral blood alone. As a limitation, the authors acknowledged that the small sample size may reduce accuracy.

Libraries were constructed by multiplex PCR. Reads for this sample came from an Illumina HiSeq 4000. iRepertoire HTBI primers and Arm-PCR amplification of CDR3 regions were used to construct TCR beta libraries. PCR products were gel purified before sequencing. Per the original workflow: Across samples, 62 TRBV and 15 or so TRBJ segments were identified and used for gene usage analysis of CDR3 amino acid clonotypes. COPE and FqMerger were used to merge the filtered high-quality paired reads into contigs. BLAST was used to align contigs to IMGT TRBV, TRBD and TRBJ reference genes, with CDR3 defined following IMGT. Highly expanded clones were defined as clonotypes with a frequency above 0.1%. Shannon entropy was used to measure repertoire diversity, and the Gini coefficient was used to measure V-J evenness. A clonotype was considered public if more than one individual shared it. Through fastp at Q25 and MiXCR, TCRdb rebuilt clones from the public reads, retaining in-frame beta chains. Each entry is one CDR3 protein sequence, shown with its most common DNA and genes. These V and J calls rely on TCRdb rather than the paper's analysis. The sample profile shows 680,000 or so distinct CDR3 sequences; approximately 15% of them were found once. The ten biggest clones cover roughly 18% of the sample.

CDR1 and CDR2, looked up from the germline V gene, are SGDLS and YYNGEE. The CDR3 holds 14 amino acids from the cysteine to the phenylalanine. The sequence is cut down to CDR3 DNA, 42 bases in frame from base 1. V is shortened by 0 bases, J by 8 bases, and the region joining them spans 11 bases. Taken with the paper, the label for time point translates to: newly diagnosed GD, antithyroid drugs for less than 3 months. For both TCR sequencing and RNA sequencing, RNA was extracted from PBMCs in TRIzol. The diagnosis of Graves' disease followed American Thyroid Association guidelines. Patients for the study were recruited at an endocrinology department in Xi'an, China. Each patient gave roughly 10 milliliters of peripheral blood, collected in an EDTA anticoagulant tube. PBMCs were isolated by Ficoll Paque Plus density gradient separation without further T cell sorting. An Agilent 2100 Bioanalyzer and agarose gel were used to assess RNA quality, and a NanoDrop 2000 was used to measure RNA concentration.

This clonotype came up a few times. The target of this receptor is not known. No much larger clone is present one base from it, and per-base qualities are unavailable. These data also featured in a second study, about T cells in Graves' hyperthyroidism and ophthalmopathy. Reported in the second study: Graves' hyperthyroidism was defined as stable when no progression to ophthalmopathy occurred over 18 months of follow-up. The hyperthyroidism patients were between 18 and 65 years old and newly diagnosed, with a disease duration of less than 2 months. Patients with uncontrolled infections, other autoimmune diseases, pregnancy or lactation were excluded. Diagnoses were established on the basis of clinical symptoms, serum thyroxine and TRAb, thyroid ultrasound, and orbital computed tomography. The first round of RT-PCR for the TCR CDR3 was performed with the HTBI primer set and the Qiagen OneStep RT-PCR kit. Most expanded thyroid clonotypes (frequency above 0.001) were also found in blood, which suggests that blood repertoires may mirror thyroid immune responses. In cross-validation, a model built on a 13 V-J signature told ophthalmopathy apart from stable hyperthyroidism with just under 90% sensitivity and 81% to 82% specificity, and in testing the same model reached 80%/75%. In validation, progression to ophthalmopathy was predicted by the model with 70% to 71% sensitivity and 72.22% specificity, a median of about 6.8 months before onset. To identify TCR V-J signatures that set the groups apart, the researchers used a discovery cohort of about a hundred patients, made up of about 44 with Graves' ophthalmopathy and 57 with stable Graves' hyperthyroidism. Whether ophthalmopathy could be predicted prospectively was tested in an independent validation cohort made up of about 18 hyperthyroidism patients plus 17 patients who later progressed to ophthalmopathy. The 75 to 100 discovery patients were randomly split 7:3 into training and test sets. The study also compared thyroid tissue and blood T-cell repertoires from a handful of Graves' hyperthyroidism patients. Once sampling was done, hyperthyroidism patients were given methimazole at a starting dose of 30 mg daily, whereas ophthalmopathy patients were given high-dose intravenous methylprednisolone. The libraries were constructed in a second round of multiplex PCR and then size-selected and purified. Libraries were sequenced paired-end with 100 bp reads on an Illumina HiSeq2000. SOAPnuke was used to process the raw data, with reads discarded if the reads contained adapters or uncalled bases, had a mean Phred below 15, or lacked an exact constant-primer or identifier match. High-quality paired reads were merged using COPE v1.2.5, and each unique nucleotide sequence was defined as a clonotype. MiTCR v1.1 was used to align clonotypes to the IMGT TRBV, TRBD and TRBJ reference segments. The analysis was restricted to V-J combinations with a frequency above 0.0001, which together covered over 99% of the repertoires. The TCS score was defined as the ratio of F50 (clonal expansion) to E x V (chaos), calculated using BLOSUM62-based TCRdist between CDR3 peptides within each V-J. Welch's t-statistics and random forest reduced several hundred V-J features to 10 to 15, which were used in a naive Bayes classifier (R e1071). Sample size was not statistically predetermined, and blinding of investigators to group allocation was not performed. According to the paper, TCR Vbeta CDR3 sequencing was carried out on 120 to 150 peripheral blood samples, which came from some 41 ophthalmopathy, roughly 75 hyperthyroidism and about 17 progressor patients.

The sequence joins TRBV9 to TRBJ1-4; the D gene cannot be named for sure. This specimen consisted of peripheral blood mononuclear cells (PBMCs), obtained at new diagnosis, from a patient treated with antithyroid drugs. The TCR originated in a woman in her twenties or thirties with Graves disease. Donor details come from another sample of the same person, matched by shared clones. The base sequence is TGTGCCAGCAGCGTAGGTCTGTTACCCGAAAAACTGTTTTTT. It translates as CASSVGLLPEKLFF.